Each of the 23 T cell receptor beta chains below was sequenced from the same sample in a study of Graves' ophthalmopathy and Graves' hyperthyroidism. Investigators amplified TCR beta CDR3 regions from RNA transcripts. First-round RT-PCR employed HTBI primers, with a second-round multiplex PCR after it. TCRdb recomputed calls from the multiplex PCR reads with MiXCR, one row per CDR3 protein. This table has roughly 160,000 distinct CDR3 sequences, over 35% appearing once. The source material was peripheral blood. The receptors shown here come from a woman in her thirties or forties with Graves' ophthalmopathy.

This clonotype was counted many times. This chain joins TRBV12-3 or TRBV12-4 and TRBJ1-5; 12 bases match TRBD1. V gave up 7 bases and J gave up 4 bases; unmatched junction bases: 2. This CDR3 has 14 residues. For the CDR3, the DNA is TGTGCCAGCAAGGGACAGGGGGCAAATCAGCCCCAGCATTTT. Its translation is CASKGQGANQPQHF.

CDR3 amino acids: CASSKRWTGEKAFF. The DNA for the CDR3 is TGTGCCAGCAGCAAGAGATGGACAGGGGAAAAAGCTTTCTTT. V gene TRBV7-3 combines with J gene TRBJ1-1; TRBD1 agrees at 9 bases. The germline CDR1 and CDR2 sequences are SGHTA and FQGTGA. The CDR3 spans 14 residues. Trimming at V came to 5 bases and at J to 9 bases, leaving 10 bases not matched to a gene.

This clonotype was recorded many times. CDR3 residues: CASSPPGTGTYEQYF. The CDR3 coding sequence is TGTGCCAGCAGTCCTCCCGGGACAGGGACCTACGAGCAGTACTTC. The chain has TRBV28 and TRBJ2-7; TRBD1 matches 9 bases. V was clipped by 5 bases and J by 2 bases; unmatched bases: 7. The CDR3 loop spans 15 amino acids. Germline V CDR1 and CDR2: MDHEN, SYDVKM.

This clonotype showed up many times. The chain uses TRBV6-5 and TRBJ1-6, with TRBD1 identical over 8 bases. V gave up 2 bases and J gave up 10 bases; unmatched junction bases: 10. Germline loops: CDR1 MNHEY, CDR2 SVGAGI. The CDR3 totals 16 residues. In nucleotides, the CDR3 is TGTGCCAGCAGTTACCCAACAGGGGGGATAAAATCACCCCTCCACTTT. This gives the protein CASSYPTGGIKSPLHF.

This clonotype was counted at least ten times. The chain is built from TRBV12-3 or TRBV12-4 and TRBJ1-6; 11 bases fit TRBD1. V lost 5 bases, J lost 9 bases, and 3 bases stayed unmatched. The CDR3 is 14 amino acids. For the CDR3, the DNA is TGTGCCAGCAGTCAGGGACAGGGGGTTTCACCCCTCCACTTT. The encoded protein is CASSQGQGVSPLHF.

This clonotype was recorded many times. The chain is built from TRBV10-3 and TRBJ2-7, with 7 bases fitting TRBD1. V shed 8 bases and J 7 bases; nucleotides not matched to a gene: 11. Germline V gene data show CDR1 as ENHRY and CDR2 as SYGVKD. There are 13 residues in the CDR3. The CDR3 is CAIRDRASGEQYF. The CDR3 nucleotides read TGTGCCATCCGGGACAGAGCCTCGGGGGAGCAGTACTTC.

This chain connects TRBV11-2 to TRBJ1-5; 7 positions match TRBD1. CDR1 and CDR2 from the germline V gene are SGHAT and FQNNGV. V gave up 3 bases and J gave up 0 bases; unmatched junction bases: 5. CDR3 length equals 16 residues. The CDR3 is CASSLDRFPSNQPQHF. DNA for the CDR3: TGTGCCAGCAGCTTGGACAGGTTCCCTAGCAATCAGCCCCAGCATTTT. The variable domain in full, completed from reference TRBV11-2 and TRBJ1-5, reads EAGVAQSPRYKIIEKRQSVAFWCNPISGHATLYWYQQILGQGPKLLIQFQNNGVVDDSQLPKDRFSAERLKGVDSTLKIQPAKLEDSAVYLCASSLDRFPSNQPQHFGDGTRLSIL.

This CDR3 is CASSGGRLSSYEQYF. The CDR3, as DNA: TGTGCCAGCAGCGGGGGGCGGTTGAGCTCCTACGAGCAGTACTTC. The genes are TRBV28 and TRBJ2-7; possible D gene TRBD2, 7 bases. This CDR3 comprises 15 residues. Germline CDR1 MDHEN, CDR2 SYDVKM. Between the trimmed V and J ends, which lost 6 bases and 0 bases, there was a span of 15 bases.

This clonotype was detected many times. The chain is built from TRBV7-9 and TRBJ2-2; 8 bases line up with TRBD2. Germline V gene lookup returns CDR1 SEHNR and CDR2 FQNEAQ (reference sequence). Trimming removed 6 bases from V and 5 bases from J; junction bases left unmatched: 8. This CDR3 contains 15 residues. The CDR3 DNA is TGTGCCAGCAGTTTCCTAGCGGGTGCAACCGGGGAGCTGTTTTTT. This sequence encodes CASSFLAGATGELFF.

This clonotype was recorded at least ten times. The chain joins TRBV10-3 to TRBJ2-7; D call uncertain. Germline assignment: CDR1 ENHRY and CDR2 SYGVKD. CDR3 size: 12 residues. Trimming left V 1 base short and J 3 bases short, with 4 bases between. CDR3 DNA sequence: TGTGCCATCAGTGAGTACCTCTACGAGCAGTACTTC. Amino acids: CAISEYLYEQYF.

The table lists this clonotype with many counts. This chain uses TRBV20-1 with TRBJ2-7, with 10 positions matching TRBD1. The CDR3 totals 17 residues. Germline assignment: CDR1 DFQATT and CDR2 SNEGSKA (reference sequence). J was trimmed by 3 bases and V by 3 bases; bases with no gene match: 14. CDR3 protein: CSARGTGADLPNYEQYF. The CDR3, as DNA: TGCAGTGCTAGGGGGACAGGGGCAGATCTTCCGAACTACGAGCAGTACTTC.

There are many counts of this clonotype. The chain employs TRBV12-3 or TRBV12-4 and TRBJ2-7; D is uncertain. V gave up 7 bases and J gave up 1 base, with 11 bases separating them. This CDR3 has 13 residues. The CDR3 DNA reads TGTGCCAGCACCCGCTACAGTTCCTACGAGCAGTACTTC. It encodes CASTRYSSYEQYF.

The chain has TRBV28 and TRBJ1-1; D remains unclear. V shed 8 bases and J shed 1 base, with 11 bases lying between them. The V gene's germline CDR1 is MDHEN and CDR2 SYDVKM. This CDR3 has 13 residues. DNA for the CDR3: TGTGCCAGCCACCCGACCGAGAACACTGAAGCTTTCTTT. This codes for CASHPTENTEAFF.

This clonotype has a count of ten or more. The CDR3 loop reads CASYLPGKETQYF. CDR3 bases: TGTGCCAGCTACTTACCAGGGAAGGAGACCCAGTACTTC. V gene TRBV2 combines with J gene TRBJ2-5; TRBD1 might be the D (5 bases). The CDR3 is 13 residues long. CDR1 is SNHLY, CDR2 FYNNEI, per germline. The germline V and J ends were trimmed by 8 bases and 5 bases, with 15 bases remaining between them.

This clonotype occurred many times. This chain links TRBV6-1 with TRBJ1-1, with D perhaps matching TRBD1 (5 bases). The CDR3 is 14 residues long. Between the trimmed V and J ends, which lost 6 bases and 8 bases, there was a span of 19 bases. Germline values: CDR1 MNHNS, CDR2 SASEGT. The DNA of the CDR3 is TGTGCCAGCAGCGATCAGGGCCCACCACGGGAAGCTTTCTTT. It yields the protein CASSDQGPPREAFF.

This clonotype showed up many times. The V gene is TRBV29-1, the J gene TRBJ2-7; 8 nucleotides line up with TRBD1. V shed 4 bases, J shed 4 bases, and the junction held 3 bases outside the gene matches. This CDR3 is built from 12 residues. Germline V gene data show CDR1 as SQVTM and CDR2 as ANQGSEA. The CDR3 region is CSVAQGAYEQYF. Written as DNA, the CDR3 is TGCAGCGTTGCCCAGGGGGCTTACGAGCAGTACTTC.

The chain uses TRBV6-2 or TRBV6-3 and TRBJ1-1, with D possibly TRBD1 on 6 matching bases. The V end lost 6 bases, the J end lost 8 bases, and 16 bases lay between the germline ends. This CDR3 has 13 amino acids. CDR1 and CDR2 (germline): MNHEY, SVGEGT. In nucleotides, the CDR3 is TGTGCCAGCAGACGGGTATCGGACAGAGAAGCTTTCTTT. Translated, it gives CASRRVSDREAFF.

This clonotype was seen more than once but under ten times. The rearrangement links TRBV10-2 to TRBJ1-1; D not resolved. The CDR3 extends over 15 amino acids. Germline assignment: CDR1 WSHSY and CDR2 SAAADI. Trimming shortened V by 2 bases and J by 0 bases, and 10 bases separated the two germline ends. CDR3 amino acids: CASSEGQHMNTEAFF. The CDR3 DNA reads TGCGCCAGCAGTGAGGGGCAACACATGAACACTGAAGCTTTCTTT.

The sample holds one count of this clonotype. The chain links TRBV6-1 to TRBJ2-7; D gene unclear. V was pared by 4 bases and J by 2 bases, with 12 bases between. Germline assignment: CDR1 MNHNS and CDR2 SASEGT. The CDR3 runs to 14 residues. CDR3 amino acids: CASSAWRFAYEQYF. CDR3 in DNA: TGTGCCAGCAGTGCCTGGCGGTTTGCCTACGAGCAGTACTTC.

V usage is TRBV27 and J usage is TRBJ2-7; 8 nucleotides align to TRBD2. CDR3 size: 13 residues. Trimming at V came to 6 bases and at J to 5 bases, leaving 6 bases not matched to a gene. CDR1 and CDR2 from the germline V gene are MNHEY and SMNVEV (reference sequence). CDR3 in DNA: TGTGCCAGCAGCAGAGCGGGAGTCCACGAGCAGTACTTC. This encodes CASSRAGVHEQYF.

The rearrangement joins TRBV6-2 or TRBV6-3 to TRBJ1-1; TRBD1 might be the D (5 bases). The ends were cut back, 0 bases at V and 1 base at J, with 18 bases in the middle. CDR1 and CDR2 (germline): MNHEY, SVGEGT. This CDR3 has 18 residues. The CDR3 DNA reads as TGTGCCAGCAGTTACTCGACCGGGCAAGCAGGGACGAACACTGAAGCTTTCTTT. Protein: CASSYSTGQAGTNTEAFF.

This clonotype was detected many times. The CDR3 carries no conserved terminal phenylalanine or tryptophan, so it likely arises from a read error. This chain connects TRBV29-1 to TRBJ2-7; 7 bases match TRBD2. Germline V gives CDR1 SQVTM, CDR2 ANQGSEA. The CDR3 length is 12 residues. V dropped 0 bases and J dropped 6; count of bases not matched to a gene: 2. CDR3 amino acids: CSVEDGEGEQYL. CDR3 bases: TGCAGCGTTGAAGATGGGGAGGGCGAGCAGTACCTC.

J is TRBJ2-7 and V is TRBV18; unclear D gene. In germline, CDR1 is KGHSH, CDR2 LQKENI. The V gene lost 3 bases and the J gene lost 8 bases, with 11 bases spanning the gap. The CDR3 runs 12 residues. DNA of the CDR3: TGTGCCAGCTCACCCGGCAGTTACAAGCAGTACTTC. It encodes CASSPGSYKQYF.